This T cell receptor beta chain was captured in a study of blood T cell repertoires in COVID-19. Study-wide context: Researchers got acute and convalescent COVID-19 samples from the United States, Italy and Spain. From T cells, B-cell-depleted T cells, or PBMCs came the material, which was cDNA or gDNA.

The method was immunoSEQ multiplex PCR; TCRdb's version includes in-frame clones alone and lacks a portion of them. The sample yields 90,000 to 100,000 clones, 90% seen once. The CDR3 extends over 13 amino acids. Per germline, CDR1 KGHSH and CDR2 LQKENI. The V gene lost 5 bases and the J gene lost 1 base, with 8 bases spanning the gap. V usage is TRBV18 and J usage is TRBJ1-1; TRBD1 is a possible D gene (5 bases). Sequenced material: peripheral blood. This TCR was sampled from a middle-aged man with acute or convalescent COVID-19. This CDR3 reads CASSSQGNTEAFF. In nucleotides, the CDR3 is TGTGCCAGCTCATCTCAGGGGAACACTGAAGCTTTCTTT.